Following are 5 T cell receptor beta chains from one sample sequenced in a study of blood T cell repertoires in COVID-19. Profiled with immunoSEQ multiplex PCR; TCRdb holds only in-frame clones, not every one. The sample contains around 200,000 clones, roughly 86% of which appear only once. The specimen was PBMCs or T cells enriched from blood (not recorded which). All receptors derive from a man between 18 and 35 years old with acute COVID-19.

This CDR3 reads CATHASGGQETQYF. DNA for the CDR3: TGTGCCACCCACGCCAGCGGAGGCCAAGAGACCCAGTACTTC. The chain uses TRBV15 and TRBJ2-5, with D tentatively TRBD2 (5 bases). The germline CDR1 and CDR2 sequences are LNHNV and YYDKDF (reference sequence). V lost 8 bases, J lost 1 base, and 14 bases lay in between. This CDR3 region has 14 residues. Full variable domain (outside the CDR3, taken from reference TRBV15 and TRBJ2-5): DAMVIQNPRYQVTQFGKPVTLSCSQTLNHNVMYWYQQKSSQAPKLLFHYYDKDFNNEADTPDNFQSRRPNTSFCFLDIRSPGLGDTAMYLCATHASGGQETQYFGPGTRLLVL.

V usage is TRBV6-2 or TRBV6-3 and J usage is TRBJ1-2, with 11 nucleotides matching TRBD1. The V segment lost 0 bases and the J segment 7 bases; nucleotides outside the gene matches: 7. CDR1 is MNHEY, CDR2 SVGEGT, per germline. The CDR3 length is 16 residues. This CDR3 reads CASSYSKADRGLGYTF. The CDR3 DNA is TGTGCCAGCAGTTACTCAAAAGCGGACAGGGGGCTTGGCTACACCTTC.

The chain joins TRBV24-1 to TRBJ2-1; tentatively, D is TRBD2 (6 bases). V dropped 1 base and J dropped 5 bases, with 17 bases sitting between them. This CDR3 has 17 amino acids. Germline assignment: CDR1 KGHDR and CDR2 SFDVKD. This CDR3 reads CATSDLKRRELNNEQFF. The CDR3 DNA reads TGTGCCACCAGTGATTTAAAGAGGAGGGAGCTGAACAATGAGCAGTTCTTC.

This clone came up a few times. The chain joins TRBV11-2 to TRBJ2-7; 11 bases fit TRBD1. The CDR3 runs 15 residues. CDR1 SGHAT and CDR2 FQNNGV come from the germline V gene. J was trimmed by 6 bases and V by 2 bases; bases with no gene match: 6. CDR3 nucleotides: TGTGCCAGCAGCTTAAGGAGGGACAGGGGGGCCGAGCAGTACTTC. It translates to CASSLRRDRGAEQYF.

The chain combines TRBV28 with TRBJ1-6; D perhaps matches TRBD1 (6 bases). Germline V CDR1 and CDR2: MDHEN, SYDVKM. This CDR3 spans 17 amino acids. V gave up 6 bases and J gave up 6 bases, with 21 bases separating them. The CDR3 is CASSRRGRGQINSPLHF. Here the CDR3 DNA reads TGTGCCAGCAGCCGAAGGGGGAGGGGACAAATTAATTCACCCCTCCACTTT. Together with reference TRBV28 and TRBJ1-6, the CDR3 gives the full variable domain: DVKVTQSSRYLVKRTGEKVFLECVQDMDHENMFWYRQDPGLGLRLIYFSYDVKMKEKGDIPEGYSVSREKKERFSLILESASTNQTSMYLCASSRRGRGQINSPLHFGNGTRLTVT.